These T cell receptor beta chains were read from a single sample in a study of blood T cell repertoires in COVID-19. Repertoires were generated with immunoSEQ multiplex PCR, while TCRdb's copy carries only in-frame clones and drops some. The table lists 350,000 or so clones, more than 75% of them singletons. Sequencing was performed on PBMCs or T cells enriched from blood (not recorded which). The receptor set was obtained from a woman in her 30s who had recovered from COVID-19. The CDR3 runs from the conserved cysteine through the conserved F or W. The order of the fields is V gene, clone size, CDR3 protein. The listing skips clone size in some rows; elsewhere it reads once, few, many or a size class.

>TRBV4-3|.
CASGDRPGANVLTF
>TRBV10-1|.
CASSESGPGGGGQFF
>TRBV9|.
CASSVAFGGSGSGANVLTF
>TRBV19|.
CASSIVRQGIQYF
>TRBV19|.
CASSTDRESNEQYF
>TRBV9|.
CASSVGGRMNTEAFF
>TRBV10-1|.
CASIPTGQGPYEQYF
>TRBV30|.
CAWSPGTSNEKLFF
>TRBV27|.
CASRSGQGAPYEQYF
>TRBV21-1|once
CASPKEGPVSNQPQHF
>TRBV3-1/TRBV3-2|once
CASSPTVGGNSGANVLTF